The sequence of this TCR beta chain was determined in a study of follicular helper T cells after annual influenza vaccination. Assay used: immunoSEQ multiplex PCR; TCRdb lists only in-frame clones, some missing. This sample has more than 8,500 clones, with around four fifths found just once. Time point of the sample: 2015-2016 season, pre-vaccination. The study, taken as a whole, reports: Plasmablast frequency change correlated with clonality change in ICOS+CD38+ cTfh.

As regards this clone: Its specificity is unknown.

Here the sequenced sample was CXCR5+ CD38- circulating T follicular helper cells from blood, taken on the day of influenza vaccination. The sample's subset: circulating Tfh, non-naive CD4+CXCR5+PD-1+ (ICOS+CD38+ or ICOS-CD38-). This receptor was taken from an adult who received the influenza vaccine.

CDR3 sequence: CASRTGTSLYEQYF. Here the CDR3 DNA reads TGTGCCAGCAGGACGGGGACTTCCCTTTACGAGCAGTACTTC. The chain employs TRBV6-1 and TRBJ2-7, with D perhaps matching TRBD2 (6 bases). The CDR3 consists of 14 residues. Trimming left V 6 bases short and J 4 bases short, with 16 bases between. CDR1 is MNHNS and CDR2 is SASEGT in the germline V gene.